This T cell receptor beta chain was captured in a study of blood T cell repertoires in COVID-19. At the level of the study: COVID-19 samples, acute and convalescent, were from the United States, Italy and Spain. From T cells, B-cell-depleted T cells, or PBMCs came the material, which was cDNA or gDNA.

Authors' analysis steps: Estimates of nucleated cell counts were drawn from the amplification of reference gene primers. Assay: immunoSEQ multiplex PCR; the TCRdb copy retains only in-frame clones and omits some. The D gene and trimming were derived from the DNA, and the V and J assignments and clone size from that table. Among about 200,000 clones listed, approximately 90% were seen once. The ends lost 0 bases at V and 5 bases at J; junction bases unmatched: 9. CDR1 ENHRY and CDR2 SYGVKD come from the germline V gene. The CDR3 length is 19 residues. The sequencing sample was made of peripheral blood. This TCR derives from a man aged 40-55 years with acute or convalescent COVID-19. The rearrangement joins TRBV10-3 to TRBJ2-3, with 15 bases aligning to TRBD2. CDR3 loop: CAISESSNRGLAGGDTQYF. CDR3 bases: TGTGCCATCAGTGAGTCAAGCAATCGGGGACTAGCGGGAGGAGATACGCAGTATTTT.